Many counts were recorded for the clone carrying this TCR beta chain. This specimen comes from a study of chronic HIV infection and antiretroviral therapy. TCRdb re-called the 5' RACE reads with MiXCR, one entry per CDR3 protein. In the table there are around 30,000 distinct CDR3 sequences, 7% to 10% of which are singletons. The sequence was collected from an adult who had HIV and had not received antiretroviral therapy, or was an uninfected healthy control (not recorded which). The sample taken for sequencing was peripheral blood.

The CDR3 is CASSPDRGDYGYTF. The CDR3 DNA is TGTGCCAGCAGCCCGGACAGGGGCGACTATGGCTACACCTTC. The genes are TRBV27 and TRBJ1-2; 9 nucleotides line up with TRBD1. This CDR3 is 14 amino acids long. Germline-derived CDR1 and CDR2 are MNHEY and SMNVEV (reference sequence). The ends lost 6 bases at V and 3 bases at J; junction bases unmatched: 5.